The clone carrying this T cell receptor (beta chain) appeared a few times. At one boundary the junction diverges from the germline segment, which might be a read error. This entry is derived from a study of CD8 T cells in Susac syndrome. Whole-study context: Patients with Susac syndrome, at blood draw, were therapy-naive, on corticosteroids, or on intravenous immunoglobulin alone.

Random hexamers were used to reverse transcribe an amount of roughly 0.45 to 1 ug RNA. TCRdb reanalysed the immunoSEQ multiplex PCR reads using MiXCR and keeps one entry per CDR3 protein. Among about 110,000 distinct CDR3 sequences, roughly 94% were seen once, and the ten largest hold 0.41%. All included Susac syndrome patients satisfied recently defined diagnostic criteria for definite or probable disease. While CD8+ and CD4+ T cells were isolated negatively, TEMRA cells were enriched by FACS. The length of the CDR3 is 11 residues. Looked up from germline, CDR1 is SGDLS and CDR2 is YYNGEE. Sequencing was performed on CD8+ T cells from PBMCs. This chain uses TRBV9 with TRBJ1-1; 7 nucleotides agree with TRBD1. The TCR originated in a human donor with Susac syndrome. As DNA, the CDR3 is TGTGCTAGCAGGGGGGACACTGAAGCTTTCTTT. Amino acid sequence: CASRGDTEAFF.